The text below deals with one T cell receptor beta chain. This sample was taken from a study of blood T cell repertoires in COVID-19. The repertoire was sequenced with immunoSEQ multiplex PCR; TCRdb's copy has only in-frame clones and lacks some. The table includes tens of thousands of clones, about 74% detected once. Patients in Seattle were enrolled during active infection, then followed longitudinally. The CDR3 contains 13 residues. The V segment lost 5 bases and the J segment 5 bases; nucleotides outside the gene matches: 4. CDR1 is SGHRS, CDR2 YFSETQ, per germline. The sample was peripheral blood. The V call is TRBV5-1, the J call TRBJ2-1, with 7 bases aligning to TRBD2. The sequence was obtained from a man in his sixties or seventies with COVID-19, enrolled during active disease. The CDR3, as DNA: TGCGCCAGCAGTGCGGGAGTCCACAATGAGCAGTTCTTC. It yields the protein CASSAGVHNEQFF. Complete variable domain (other parts from reference TRBV5-1 and TRBJ2-1): KAGVTQTPRYLIKTRGQQVTLSCSPISGHRSVSWYQQTPGQGLQFLFEYFSETQRNKGNFPGRFSGRQFSNSRSEMNVSTLELGDSALYLCASSAGVHNEQFFGPGTRLTVL.